This T cell receptor beta chain was sequenced during a study of CD8 T cells in ankylosing spondylitis. TCRdb fed the 5' RACE reads into MiXCR, producing one record per CDR3 protein. The sample includes 250,000 to 350,000 distinct CDR3 sequences, 20% of them seen just once. The J segment lost 10 bases and the V segment lost 4 bases, leaving 10 bases of the junction unmatched. Per the germline V gene, CDR1 is SGHRS and CDR2 is YFSETQ. There are 15 residues in the CDR3. Study-level points and caveats: Disease-linked clones were reportedly significantly enriched in matched ankylosing spondylitis synovial fluid.

This clonotype has at least ten counts. Its antigen is unidentified. The TCR sequence derives from a male donor with ankylosing spondylitis or in good health (not recorded which). The genes are TRBV5-1 and TRBJ1-6, with 8 bases aligning to TRBD1. The sequenced sample was blood, either unsorted or a sorted T cell fraction (not recorded which). CDR3 region: CASSSDRGSGSPLHF. In DNA form, the CDR3 reads TGCGCCAGCAGCAGCGACAGGGGTTCAGGATCACCCCTCCACTTT.